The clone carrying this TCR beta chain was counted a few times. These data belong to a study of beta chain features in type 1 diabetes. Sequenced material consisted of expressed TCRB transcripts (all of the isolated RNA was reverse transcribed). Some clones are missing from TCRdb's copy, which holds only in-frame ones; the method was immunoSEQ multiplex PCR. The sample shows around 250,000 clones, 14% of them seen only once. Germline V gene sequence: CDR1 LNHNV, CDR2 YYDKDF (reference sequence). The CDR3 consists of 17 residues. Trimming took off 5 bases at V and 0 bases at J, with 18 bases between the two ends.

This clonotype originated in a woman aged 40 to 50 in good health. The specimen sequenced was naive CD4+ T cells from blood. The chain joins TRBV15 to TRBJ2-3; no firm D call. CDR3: CATSPVFLRMSTDTQYF. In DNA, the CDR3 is TGTGCCACCAGCCCCGTGTTTTTGAGGATGAGCACAGATACGCAGTATTTT.